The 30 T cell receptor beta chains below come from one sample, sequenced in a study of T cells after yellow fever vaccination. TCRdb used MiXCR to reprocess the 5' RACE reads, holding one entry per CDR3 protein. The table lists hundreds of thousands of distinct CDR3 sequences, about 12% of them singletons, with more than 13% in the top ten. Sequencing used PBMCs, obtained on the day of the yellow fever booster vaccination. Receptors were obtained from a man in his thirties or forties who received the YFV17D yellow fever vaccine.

The CDR3 region has the DNA TGTGCCAGCAGCTTCGGAAAAGGGACTAGCGGGAGATACGAGCAGTACTTC. It codes for CASSFGKGTSGRYEQYF. The chain has TRBV7-9 and TRBJ2-7; 14 bases match TRBD2. There are 17 residues in the CDR3. The germline V gene has CDR1 SEHNR and CDR2 FQNEAQ (reference sequence). The V and J ends lost 3 bases and 4 bases, in that order; junction bases with no gene match: 8.

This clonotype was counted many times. For the CDR3, the DNA is TGTGCCAGCAGCTTAGTACTAGCGGGAGGCGAGACCCAGTACTTC. It codes for CASSLVLAGGETQYF. The chain is built from TRBV7-2 and TRBJ2-5; TRBD2 matches at 12 bases. V lost 1 base, J lost 5 bases, and 2 bases stayed unmatched. The germline V gene has CDR1 SGHTA and CDR2 FQGNSA. The CDR3 has 15 residues.

Here the CDR3 reads CASSLSVYTEAFF. In DNA, the CDR3 is TGTGCCAGCAGCTTATCCGTTTACACTGAAGCTTTCTTT. The J gene is TRBJ1-1, the V gene TRBV7-2; no definite D call. V was trimmed by 2 bases and J by 3 bases, leaving 7 bases between them. The CDR3 has 13 amino acids. Looked up from germline, CDR1 is SGHTA and CDR2 is FQGNSA.

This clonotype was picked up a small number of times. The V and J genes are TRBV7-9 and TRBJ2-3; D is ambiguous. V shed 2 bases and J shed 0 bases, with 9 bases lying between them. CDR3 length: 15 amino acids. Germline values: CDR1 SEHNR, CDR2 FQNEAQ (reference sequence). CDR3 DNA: TGTGCCAGCAGCTTAACGGCCGCTAGCACAGATACGCAGTATTTT. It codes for CASSLTAASTDTQYF.

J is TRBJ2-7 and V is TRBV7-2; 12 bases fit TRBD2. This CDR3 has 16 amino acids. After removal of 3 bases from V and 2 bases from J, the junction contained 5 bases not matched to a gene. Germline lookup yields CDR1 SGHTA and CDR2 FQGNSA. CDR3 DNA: TGTGCCAGCAGCTTCTCTAGCGGGAGGGTACCCTACGAGCAGTACTTC. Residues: CASSFSSGRVPYEQYF.

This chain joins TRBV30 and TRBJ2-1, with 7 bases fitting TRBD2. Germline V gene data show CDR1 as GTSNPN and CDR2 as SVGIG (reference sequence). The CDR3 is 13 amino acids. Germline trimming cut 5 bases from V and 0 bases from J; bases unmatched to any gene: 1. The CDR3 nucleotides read TGTGCCTGGGGGGACTACTCCTACAATGAGCAGTTCTTC. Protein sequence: CAWGDYSYNEQFF.

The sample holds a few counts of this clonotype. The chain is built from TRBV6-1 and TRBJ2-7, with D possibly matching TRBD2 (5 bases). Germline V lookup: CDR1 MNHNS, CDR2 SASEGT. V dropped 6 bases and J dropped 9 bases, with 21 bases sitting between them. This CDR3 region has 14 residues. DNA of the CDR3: TGTGCCAGCAGCAAAGGAGGTCTAATCGTAAGGCAGTACTTC. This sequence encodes CASSKGGLIVRQYF.

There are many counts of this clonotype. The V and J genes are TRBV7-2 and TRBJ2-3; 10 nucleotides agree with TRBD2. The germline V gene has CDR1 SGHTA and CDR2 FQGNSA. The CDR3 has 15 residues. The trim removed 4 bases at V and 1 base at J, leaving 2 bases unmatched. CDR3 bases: TGTGCCAGCAGCTACCTAGCGGGAGGCACAGATACGCAGTATTTT. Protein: CASSYLAGGTDTQYF.

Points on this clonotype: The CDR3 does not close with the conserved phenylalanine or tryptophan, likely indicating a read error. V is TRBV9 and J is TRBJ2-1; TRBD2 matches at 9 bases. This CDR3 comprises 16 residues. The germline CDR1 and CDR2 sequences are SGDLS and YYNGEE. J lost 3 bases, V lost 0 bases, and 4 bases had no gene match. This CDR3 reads CASSVVGGRGYNEQFY. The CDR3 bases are TGTGCCAGCAGCGTAGTCGGCGGGAGGGGCTACAATGAGCAGTTCTAC.

The CDR3 nucleotides are TGTGCCAGCAGCCAAGGTAAAGATACGCAGTATTTT. Translation gives CASSQGKDTQYF. The rearrangement joins TRBV3-1 to TRBJ2-3; unclear D gene. Trimming took 1 base from V and 5 from J, leaving 4 bases between them. This CDR3 contains 12 residues. Germline CDR1 and CDR2: LGHDT and YNNKEL (reference sequence).

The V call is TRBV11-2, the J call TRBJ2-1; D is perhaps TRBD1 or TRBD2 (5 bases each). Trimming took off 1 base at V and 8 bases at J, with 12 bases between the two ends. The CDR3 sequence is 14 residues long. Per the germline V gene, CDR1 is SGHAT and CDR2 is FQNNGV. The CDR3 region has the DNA TGTGCCAGCAGCTTAGCGGGGTCAGGGTATGAGCAGTTCTTC. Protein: CASSLAGSGYEQFF.

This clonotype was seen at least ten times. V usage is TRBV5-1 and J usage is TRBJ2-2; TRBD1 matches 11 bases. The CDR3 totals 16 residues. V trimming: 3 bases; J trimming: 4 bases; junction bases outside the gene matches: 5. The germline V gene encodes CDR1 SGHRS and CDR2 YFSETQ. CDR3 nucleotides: TGCGCCAGCAGCTCCACCGGGACAGGGGGCACCGGGGAGCTGTTTTTT. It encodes CASSSTGTGGTGELFF. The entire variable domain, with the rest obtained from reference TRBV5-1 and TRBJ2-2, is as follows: KAGVTQTPRYLIKTRGQQVTLSCSPISGHRSVSWYQQTPGQGLQFLFEYFSETQRNKGNFPGRFSGRQFSNSRSEMNVSTLELGDSALYLCASSSTGTGGTGELFFGEGSRLTVL.

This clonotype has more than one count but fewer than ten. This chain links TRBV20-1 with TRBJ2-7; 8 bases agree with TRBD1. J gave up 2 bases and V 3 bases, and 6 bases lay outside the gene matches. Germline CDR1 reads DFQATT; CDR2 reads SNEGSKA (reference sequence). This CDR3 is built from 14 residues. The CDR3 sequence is CSASSGQETYEQYF. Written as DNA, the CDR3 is TGCAGTGCTAGCTCGGGACAGGAGACCTACGAGCAGTACTTC.

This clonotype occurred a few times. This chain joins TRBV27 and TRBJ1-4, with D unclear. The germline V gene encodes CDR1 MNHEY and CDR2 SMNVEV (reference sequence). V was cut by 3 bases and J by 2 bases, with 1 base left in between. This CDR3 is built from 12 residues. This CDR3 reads CASSFTNEKLFF. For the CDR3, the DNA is TGTGCCAGCAGTTTCACTAATGAAAAACTGTTTTTT.

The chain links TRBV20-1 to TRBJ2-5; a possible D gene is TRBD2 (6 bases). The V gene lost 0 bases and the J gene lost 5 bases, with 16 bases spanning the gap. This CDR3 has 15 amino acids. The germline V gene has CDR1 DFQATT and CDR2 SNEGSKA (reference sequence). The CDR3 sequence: CSARDGRLGWETQYF. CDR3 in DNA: TGCAGTGCTAGAGATGGGAGGCTGGGTTGGGAGACCCAGTACTTC.

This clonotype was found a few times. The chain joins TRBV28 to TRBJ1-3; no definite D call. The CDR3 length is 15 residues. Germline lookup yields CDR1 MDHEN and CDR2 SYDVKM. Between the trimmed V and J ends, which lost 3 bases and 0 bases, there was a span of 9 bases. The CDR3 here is CASSFGMSSGNTIYF. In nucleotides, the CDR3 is TGTGCCAGCAGTTTCGGAATGAGCTCTGGAAACACCATATATTTT.

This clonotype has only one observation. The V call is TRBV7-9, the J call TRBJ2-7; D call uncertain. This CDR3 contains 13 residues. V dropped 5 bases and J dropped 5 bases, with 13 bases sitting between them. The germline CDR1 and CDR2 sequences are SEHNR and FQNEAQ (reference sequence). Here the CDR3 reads CASSTTWIHEQYF. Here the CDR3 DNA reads TGTGCCAGCAGCACGACATGGATCCACGAGCAGTACTTC.

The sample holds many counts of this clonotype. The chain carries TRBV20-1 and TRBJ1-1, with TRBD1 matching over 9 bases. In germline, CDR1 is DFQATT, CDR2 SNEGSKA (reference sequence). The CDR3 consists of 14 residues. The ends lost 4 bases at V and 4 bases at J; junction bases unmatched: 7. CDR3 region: CSATVQGAGTEAFF. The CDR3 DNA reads TGCAGTGCTACAGTACAGGGGGCTGGCACTGAAGCTTTCTTT.

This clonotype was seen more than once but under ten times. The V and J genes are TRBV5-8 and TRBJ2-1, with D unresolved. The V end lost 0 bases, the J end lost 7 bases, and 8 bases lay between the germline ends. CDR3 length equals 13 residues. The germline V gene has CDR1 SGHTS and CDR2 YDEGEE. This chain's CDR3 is CASSLVVINEQFF. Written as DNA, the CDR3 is TGTGCCAGCAGCTTGGTGGTAATAAATGAGCAGTTCTTC.

The CDR3 DNA reads TGTGCCAGTAGTATCAGCCGCGGCAGTCGTACGAATGAGCAGTTCTTC. This translates into CASSISRGSRTNEQFF. The chain combines TRBV19 with TRBJ2-1; unclear D gene. The V end lost 3 bases, the J end lost 7 bases, and 19 bases lay between the germline ends. Germline CDR1 and CDR2: LNHDA and SQIVND (reference sequence). The CDR3 spans 16 residues.

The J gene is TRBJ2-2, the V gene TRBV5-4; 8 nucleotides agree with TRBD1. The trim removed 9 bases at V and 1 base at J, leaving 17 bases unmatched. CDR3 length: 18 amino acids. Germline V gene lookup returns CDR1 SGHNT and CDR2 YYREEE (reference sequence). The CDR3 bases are TGTGCCATTCCCACAGGGGCACCCGGGACAGGGAACACCGGGGAGCTGTTTTTT. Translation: CAIPTGAPGTGNTGELFF. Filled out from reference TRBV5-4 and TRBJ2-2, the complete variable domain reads ETGVTQSPTHLIKTRGQQVTLRCSSQSGHNTVSWYQQALGQGPQFIFQYYREEENGRGNFPPRFSGLQFPNYSSELNVNALELDDSALYLCAIPTGAPGTGNTGELFFGEGSRLTVL.

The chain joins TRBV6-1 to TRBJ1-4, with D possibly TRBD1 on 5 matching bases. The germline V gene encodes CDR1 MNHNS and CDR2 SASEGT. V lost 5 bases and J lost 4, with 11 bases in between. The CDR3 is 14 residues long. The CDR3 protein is CASSRQSRNEKLFF. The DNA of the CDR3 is TGTGCCAGCAGTAGACAGTCACGTAATGAAAAACTGTTTTTT.

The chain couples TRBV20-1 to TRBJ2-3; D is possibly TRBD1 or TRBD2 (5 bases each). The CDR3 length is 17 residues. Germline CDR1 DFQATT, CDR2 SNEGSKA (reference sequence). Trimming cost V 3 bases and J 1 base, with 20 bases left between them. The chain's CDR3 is CSARGVGRVSGTDTQYF. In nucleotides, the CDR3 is TGCAGTGCTAGGGGGGTGGGCAGGGTGTCGGGCACAGATACGCAGTATTTT.

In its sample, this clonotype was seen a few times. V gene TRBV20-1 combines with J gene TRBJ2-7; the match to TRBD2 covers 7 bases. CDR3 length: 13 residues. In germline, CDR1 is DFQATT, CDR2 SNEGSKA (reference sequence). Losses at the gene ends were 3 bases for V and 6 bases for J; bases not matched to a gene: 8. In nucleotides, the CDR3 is TGCAGTGCTAGGGCAGCGGGAATTGGCGAGCAGTACTTC. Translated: CSARAAGIGEQYF.

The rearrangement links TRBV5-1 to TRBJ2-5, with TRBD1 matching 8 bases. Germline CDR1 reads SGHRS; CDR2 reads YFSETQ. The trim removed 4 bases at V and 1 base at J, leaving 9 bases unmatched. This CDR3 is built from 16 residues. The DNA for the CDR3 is TGCGCCAGCAGCCAGGACAGGGTTGGTTCCCAAGAGACCCAGTACTTC. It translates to CASSQDRVGSQETQYF.

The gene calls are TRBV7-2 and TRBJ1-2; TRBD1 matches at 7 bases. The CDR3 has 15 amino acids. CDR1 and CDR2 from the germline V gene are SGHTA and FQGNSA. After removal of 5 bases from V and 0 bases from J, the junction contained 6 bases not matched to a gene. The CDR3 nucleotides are TGTGCCAGCAGCACCAACAGGGGTCCTAACTATGGCTACACCTTC. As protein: CASSTNRGPNYGYTF.

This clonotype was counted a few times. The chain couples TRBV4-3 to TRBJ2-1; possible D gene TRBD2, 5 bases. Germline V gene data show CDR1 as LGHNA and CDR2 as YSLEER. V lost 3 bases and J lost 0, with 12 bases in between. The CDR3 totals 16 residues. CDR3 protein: CASSHPRVNSYNEQFF. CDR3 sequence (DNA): TGCGCCAGCAGCCATCCGCGGGTAAACTCCTACAATGAGCAGTTCTTC.

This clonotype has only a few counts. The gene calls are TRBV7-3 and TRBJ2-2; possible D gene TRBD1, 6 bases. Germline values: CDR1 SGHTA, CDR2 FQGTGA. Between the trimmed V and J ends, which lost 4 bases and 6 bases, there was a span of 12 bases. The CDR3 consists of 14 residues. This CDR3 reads CASSSDRTSGELFF. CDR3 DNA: TGTGCCAGCAGCTCAGACAGGACGTCCGGGGAGCTGTTTTTT.

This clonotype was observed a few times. CDR3 sequence: CASSFRRGLAVYNEQFF. The DNA of the CDR3 is TGTGCCAGCAGCTTTAGGAGAGGACTAGCGGTCTACAATGAGCAGTTCTTC. The rearrangement uses TRBV7-9 and TRBJ2-1, with TRBD2 matching over 10 bases. J was trimmed by 3 bases and V by 3 bases; bases with no gene match: 8. Per germline, CDR1 SEHNR and CDR2 FQNEAQ (reference sequence). The CDR3 runs to 17 residues.

The CDR3 DNA is TGCAGTGCTAGTAGGATGACCTACAATGAGCAGTTCTTC. Encoded protein: CSASRMTYNEQFF. The chain combines TRBV20-1 with TRBJ2-1; D gene ambiguous. The CDR3 has 13 residues. The V and J ends lost 3 bases and 2 bases respectively, with 8 bases between them. Germline V gives CDR1 DFQATT, CDR2 SNEGSKA (reference sequence).